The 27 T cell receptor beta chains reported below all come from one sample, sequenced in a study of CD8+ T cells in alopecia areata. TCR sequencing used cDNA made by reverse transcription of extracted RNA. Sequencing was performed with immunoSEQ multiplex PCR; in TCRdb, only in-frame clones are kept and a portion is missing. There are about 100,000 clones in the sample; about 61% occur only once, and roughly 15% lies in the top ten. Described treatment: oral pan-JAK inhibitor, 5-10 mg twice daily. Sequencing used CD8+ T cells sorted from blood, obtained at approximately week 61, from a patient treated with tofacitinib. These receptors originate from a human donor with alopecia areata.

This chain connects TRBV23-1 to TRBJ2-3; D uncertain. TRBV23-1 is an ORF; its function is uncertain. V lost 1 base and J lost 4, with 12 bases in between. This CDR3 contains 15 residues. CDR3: CASSQLKVPPDTQYF. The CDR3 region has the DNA TGCGCCAGCAGTCAATTAAAGGTCCCACCAGATACGCAGTATTTT.

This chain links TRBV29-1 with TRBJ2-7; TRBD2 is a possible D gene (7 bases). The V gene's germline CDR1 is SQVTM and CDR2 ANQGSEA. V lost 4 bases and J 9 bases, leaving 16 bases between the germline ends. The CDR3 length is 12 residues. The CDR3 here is CSVVGGRFGQYF. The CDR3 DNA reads TGCAGCGTTGTCGGGGGGCGCTTCGGGCAGTACTTC.

CDR3 nucleotides: TGCGCCAGCAGCCATGAACTACCTTCGAGCCTCACAGATACGCAGTATTTT. This codes for CASSHELPSSLTDTQYF. The V and J genes are TRBV5-1 and TRBJ2-3; no firm D call. With 4 bases removed from V and 2 bases from J, the gap between germline ends came to 20 bases. The germline gives CDR1 SGHRS, CDR2 YFSETQ. The CDR3 has 17 residues.

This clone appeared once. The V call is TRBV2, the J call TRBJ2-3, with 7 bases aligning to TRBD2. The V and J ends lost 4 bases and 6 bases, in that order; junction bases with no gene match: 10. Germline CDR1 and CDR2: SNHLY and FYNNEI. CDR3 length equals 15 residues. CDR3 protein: CASSASLASSDTQYF. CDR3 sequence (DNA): TGTGCCAGCAGTGCGTCACTAGCGAGTTCGGATACGCAGTATTTT.

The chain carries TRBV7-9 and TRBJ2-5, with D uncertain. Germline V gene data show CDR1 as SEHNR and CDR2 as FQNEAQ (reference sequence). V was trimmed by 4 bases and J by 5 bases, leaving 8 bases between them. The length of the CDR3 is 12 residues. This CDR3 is CASSSIRETQYF. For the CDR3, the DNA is TGTGCCAGCAGCTCCATCCGGGAGACCCAGTACTTC.

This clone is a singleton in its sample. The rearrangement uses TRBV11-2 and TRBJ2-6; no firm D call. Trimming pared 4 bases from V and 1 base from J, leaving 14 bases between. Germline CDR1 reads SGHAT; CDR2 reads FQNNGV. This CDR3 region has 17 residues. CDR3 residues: CASSSPRTASGANVLTF. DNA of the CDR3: TGTGCCAGCAGCTCCCCCAGGACGGCGTCTGGGGCCAACGTCCTGACTTTC.

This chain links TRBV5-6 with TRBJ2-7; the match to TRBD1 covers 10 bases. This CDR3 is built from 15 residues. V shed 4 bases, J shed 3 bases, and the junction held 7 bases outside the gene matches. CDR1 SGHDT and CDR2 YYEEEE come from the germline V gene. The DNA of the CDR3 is TGTGCCAGCAGCGGAATTGGGACAGGGGTCTACGAGCAGTACTTC. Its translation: CASSGIGTGVYEQYF.

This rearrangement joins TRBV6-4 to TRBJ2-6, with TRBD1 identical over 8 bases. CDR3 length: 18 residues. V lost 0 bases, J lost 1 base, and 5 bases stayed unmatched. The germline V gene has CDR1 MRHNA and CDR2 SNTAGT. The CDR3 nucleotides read TGTGCCAGCAGTGACTCCGGGACAGGCTCGTCTGGGGCCAACGTCCTGACTTTC. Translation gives CASSDSGTGSSGANVLTF.

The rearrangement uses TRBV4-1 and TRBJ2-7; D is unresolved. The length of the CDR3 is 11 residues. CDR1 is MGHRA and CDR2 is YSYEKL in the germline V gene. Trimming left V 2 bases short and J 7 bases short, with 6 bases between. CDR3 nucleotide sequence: TGCGCCAGCAGCCAAAAGAAAGAGCAGTACTTC. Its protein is CASSQKKEQYF.

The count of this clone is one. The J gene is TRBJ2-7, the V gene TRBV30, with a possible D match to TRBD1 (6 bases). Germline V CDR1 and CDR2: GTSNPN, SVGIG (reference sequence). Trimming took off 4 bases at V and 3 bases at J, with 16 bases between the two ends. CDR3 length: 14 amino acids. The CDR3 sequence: CAWKRTAVGYEQYF. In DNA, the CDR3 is TGTGCCTGGAAACGGACAGCCGTGGGCTACGAGCAGTACTTC.

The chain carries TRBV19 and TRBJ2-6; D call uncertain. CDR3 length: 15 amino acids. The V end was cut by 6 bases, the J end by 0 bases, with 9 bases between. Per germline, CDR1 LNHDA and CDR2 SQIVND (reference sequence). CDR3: CASSLGFSGANVLTF. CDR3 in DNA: TGTGCCAGTAGCCTAGGGTTCTCTGGGGCCAACGTCCTGACTTTC. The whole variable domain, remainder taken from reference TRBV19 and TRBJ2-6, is DGGITQSPKYLFRKEGQNVTLSCEQNLNHDAMYWYRQDPGQGLRLIYYSQIVNDFQKGDIAEGYSVSREKKESFPLTVTSAQKNPTAFYLCASSLGFSGANVLTFGAGSRLTVL.

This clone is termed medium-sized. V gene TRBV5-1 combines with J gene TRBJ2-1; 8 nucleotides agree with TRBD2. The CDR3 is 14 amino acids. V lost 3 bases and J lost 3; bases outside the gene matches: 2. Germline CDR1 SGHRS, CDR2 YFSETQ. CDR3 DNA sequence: TGCGCCAGCAGCTCGGGGGGGAACTACAATGAGCAGTTCTTC. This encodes CASSSGGNYNEQFF.

The CDR3 region has the DNA TGCAGCGTTGATGGAGGGACAGGTTTCAACGAGCAGTACTTC. This gives the protein CSVDGGTGFNEQYF. The rearrangement uses TRBV29-1 and TRBJ2-7; 8 positions match TRBD1. CDR3 length: 14 amino acids. J gave up 5 bases and V 3 bases, and 9 bases lay outside the gene matches. Germline values: CDR1 SQVTM, CDR2 ANQGSEA.

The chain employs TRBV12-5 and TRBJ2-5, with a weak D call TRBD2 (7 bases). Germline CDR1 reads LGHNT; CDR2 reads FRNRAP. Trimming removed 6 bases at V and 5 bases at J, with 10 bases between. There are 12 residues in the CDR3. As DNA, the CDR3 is TGTGCTAGTGGCGGGGGGCGTGAGACCCAGTACTTC. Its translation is CASGGGRETQYF.

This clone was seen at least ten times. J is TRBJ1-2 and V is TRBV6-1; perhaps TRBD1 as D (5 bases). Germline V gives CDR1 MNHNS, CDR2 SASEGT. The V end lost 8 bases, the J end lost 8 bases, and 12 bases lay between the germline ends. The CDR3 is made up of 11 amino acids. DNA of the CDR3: TGTGCCAGCGGGGCGGGGTTAGGCTACACCTTC. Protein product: CASGAGLGYTF.

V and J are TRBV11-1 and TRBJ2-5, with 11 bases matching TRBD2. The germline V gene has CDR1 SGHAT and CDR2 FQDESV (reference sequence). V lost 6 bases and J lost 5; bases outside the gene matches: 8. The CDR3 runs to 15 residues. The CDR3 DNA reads TGTGCCAGCAGGCGTAGCGGGGGGGCCCGCGAGACCCAGTACTTC. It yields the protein CASRRSGGARETQYF.

The CDR3 region is CASSRLRGGGTGELFF. CDR3 DNA: TGTGCCAGCAGCCGCCTACGGGGTGGCGGCACCGGGGAGCTGTTTTTT. V is TRBV7-9 and J is TRBJ2-2; tentatively, D is TRBD2 (5 bases). Germline V gene data show CDR1 as SEHNR and CDR2 as FQNEAQ (reference sequence). V lost 5 bases, J lost 4 bases, and 17 bases lay in between. This CDR3 contains 16 residues.

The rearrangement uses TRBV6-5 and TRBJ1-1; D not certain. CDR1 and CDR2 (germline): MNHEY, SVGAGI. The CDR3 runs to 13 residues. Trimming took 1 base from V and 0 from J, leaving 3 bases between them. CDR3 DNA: TGTGCCAGCAGTTACTATGTGAACACTGAAGCTTTCTTT. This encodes CASSYYVNTEAFF.

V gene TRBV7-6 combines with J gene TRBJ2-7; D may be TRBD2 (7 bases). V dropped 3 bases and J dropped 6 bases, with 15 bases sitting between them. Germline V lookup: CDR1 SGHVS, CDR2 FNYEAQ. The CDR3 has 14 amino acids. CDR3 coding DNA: TGTGCCAGCAGCTTGGGGGGGCAAGCGAGCGAGCAGTACTTC. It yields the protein CASSLGGQASEQYF.

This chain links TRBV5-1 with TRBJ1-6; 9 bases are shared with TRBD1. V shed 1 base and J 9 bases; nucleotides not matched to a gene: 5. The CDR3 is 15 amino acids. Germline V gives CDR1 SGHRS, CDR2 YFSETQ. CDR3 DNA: TGCGCCAGCAGCTTGTCGGGGACAGGGAGTTCACCCCTCCACTTT. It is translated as CASSLSGTGSSPLHF. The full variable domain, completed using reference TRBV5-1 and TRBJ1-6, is KAGVTQTPRYLIKTRGQQVTLSCSPISGHRSVSWYQQTPGQGLQFLFEYFSETQRNKGNFPGRFSGRQFSNSRSEMNVSTLELGDSALYLCASSLSGTGSSPLHFGNGTRLTVT.

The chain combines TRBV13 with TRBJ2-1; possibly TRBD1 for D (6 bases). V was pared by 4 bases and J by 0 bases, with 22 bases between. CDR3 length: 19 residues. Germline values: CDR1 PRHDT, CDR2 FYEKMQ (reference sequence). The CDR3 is CASSSRLTIDRSSYNEQFF. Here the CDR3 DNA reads TGTGCCAGCAGCTCACGCCTAACTATAGACAGGAGCTCCTACAATGAGCAGTTCTTC.

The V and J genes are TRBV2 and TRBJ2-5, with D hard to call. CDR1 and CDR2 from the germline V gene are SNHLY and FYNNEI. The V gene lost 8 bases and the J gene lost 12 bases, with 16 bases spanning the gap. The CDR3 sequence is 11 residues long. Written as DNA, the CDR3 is TGTGCCAGCCTTGCGGCCGGAACGGAGTACTTC. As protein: CASLAAGTEYF.

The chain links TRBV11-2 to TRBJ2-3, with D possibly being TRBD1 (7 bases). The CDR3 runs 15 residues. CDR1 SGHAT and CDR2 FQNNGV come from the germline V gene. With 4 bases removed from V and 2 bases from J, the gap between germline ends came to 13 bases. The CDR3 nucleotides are TGTGCCAGCAGCTATCCAGGGGGGATCACAGATACGCAGTATTTT. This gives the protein CASSYPGGITDTQYF.

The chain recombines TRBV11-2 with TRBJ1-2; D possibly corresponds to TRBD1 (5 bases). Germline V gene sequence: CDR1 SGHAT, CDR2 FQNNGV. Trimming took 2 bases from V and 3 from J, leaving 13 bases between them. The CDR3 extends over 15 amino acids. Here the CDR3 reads CASSLFGTRDYGYTF. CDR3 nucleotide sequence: TGTGCCAGCAGCTTATTCGGGACCCGAGACTATGGCTACACCTTC.

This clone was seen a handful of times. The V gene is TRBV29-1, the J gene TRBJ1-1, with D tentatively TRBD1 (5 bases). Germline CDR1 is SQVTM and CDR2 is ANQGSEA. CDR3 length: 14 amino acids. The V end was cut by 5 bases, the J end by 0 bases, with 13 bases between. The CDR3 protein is CSVQGAGMNTEAFF. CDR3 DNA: TGCAGCGTTCAAGGTGCAGGGATGAACACTGAAGCTTTCTTT.

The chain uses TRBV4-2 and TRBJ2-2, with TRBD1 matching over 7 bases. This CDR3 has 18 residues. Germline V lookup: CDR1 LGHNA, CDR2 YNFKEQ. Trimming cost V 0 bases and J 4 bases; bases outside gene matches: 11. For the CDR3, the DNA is TGTGCCAGCAGCCAAGACTTCACCGGGACAGCCACCACCGGGGAGCTGTTTTTT. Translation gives CASSQDFTGTATTGELFF.

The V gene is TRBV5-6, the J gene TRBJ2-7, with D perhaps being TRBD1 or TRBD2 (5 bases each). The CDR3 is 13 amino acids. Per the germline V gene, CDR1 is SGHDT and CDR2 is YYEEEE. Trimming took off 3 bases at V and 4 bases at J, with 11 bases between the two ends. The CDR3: CASSWGFGYEQYF. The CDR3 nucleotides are TGTGCCAGCAGCTGGGGGTTTGGGTACGAGCAGTACTTC. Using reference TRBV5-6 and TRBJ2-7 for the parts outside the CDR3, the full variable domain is DAGVTQSPTHLIKTRGQQVTLRCSPKSGHDTVSWYQQALGQGPQFIFQYYEEEERQRGNFPDRFSGHQFPNYSSELNVNALLLGDSALYLCASSWGFGYEQYFGPGTRLTVT.